Listed below are T cell receptor beta chains from one sample, sequenced in a study of T cell clones after liver transplantation. Produced via immunoSEQ multiplex PCR; TCRdb's table is partial and in-frame only. Among about 120,000 clones listed, roughly nine tenths were seen once. The sample was CD4+ T cells from blood, taken 12 months after liver transplant. All receptors come from a human patient who received a liver transplant. A share of the T cells may be of graft donor origin. Each CDR3 is given with its conserved first and last residue. A D gene is named only where the DNA matches it firmly. Some rows mark clone size as missing; the rest say once, few, many or name a class of expanded clone.

d_call: -; clone_size: -; j_call: TRBJ2-1; v_call: TRBV21-1; cdr3_nt: TGTGCCAGCAGCAAAGCTAGACTAGCGGGAGGGCCTATCTCCTACAATGAGCAGTTCTTC; cdr3_aa: CASSKARLAGGPISYNEQFF
d_call: -; clone_size: -; j_call: TRBJ2-1; v_call: TRBV25-1; cdr3_nt: TGTGCCAGCAGTAAACTAAGCTCCTACAATGAGCAGTTCTTC; cdr3_aa: CASSKLSSYNEQFF
d_call: -; clone_size: -; j_call: TRBJ1-5; v_call: TRBV28; cdr3_nt: TGTGCCAGCAGTTTTCCCGGACAGCCCCAGCATTTT; cdr3_aa: CASSFPGQPQHF
d_call: TRBD2; clone_size: -; j_call: TRBJ2-3; v_call: TRBV10-3; cdr3_nt: TGTGCCATCAGAACGACTAGCGGAAGCACAGATACGCAGTATTTT; cdr3_aa: CAIRTTSGSTDTQYF
d_call: TRBD2; clone_size: -; j_call: TRBJ2-7; v_call: TRBV2; cdr3_nt: TGTGCCAGCAGGGCCGGGACTAGCGAAACCTACGAGCAGTACTTC; cdr3_aa: CASRAGTSETYEQYF
d_call: -; clone_size: once; j_call: TRBJ2-3; v_call: TRBV27; cdr3_nt: TGTGCCAGCAGTTTGGTGATGCACGGCACAGATACGCAGTATTTT; cdr3_aa: CASSLVMHGTDTQYF
d_call: -; clone_size: many; j_call: TRBJ1-5; v_call: TRBV6-1; cdr3_nt: TGTGCCAGCAGGACAGCCTCAAATCAGCCCCAGCATTTT; cdr3_aa: CASRTASNQPQHF
d_call: TRBD2; clone_size: -; j_call: TRBJ2-3; v_call: TRBV2; cdr3_nt: TGTGCCAGCGATAAGTCGGGCGGGAGGGCCGGAGATACGCAGTATTTT; cdr3_aa: CASDKSGGRAGDTQYF
d_call: TRBD1; clone_size: few; j_call: TRBJ1-5; v_call: TRBV2; cdr3_nt: TGTGCCAGCAGGCGACAGGGTCGGGATCAGCCCCAGCATTTT; cdr3_aa: CASRRQGRDQPQHF
d_call: -; clone_size: -; j_call: TRBJ2-7; v_call: TRBV13; cdr3_nt: TGTGCCAGCAGCTCATCCTACGAGCAGTACTTC; cdr3_aa: CASSSSYEQYF
d_call: TRBD1; clone_size: -; j_call: TRBJ2-7; v_call: TRBV7-9; cdr3_nt: TGTGCCAGCAGCTTAGGACAGGGGAAGTCCTACGAGCAGTACTTC; cdr3_aa: CASSLGQGKSYEQYF
d_call: TRBD2; clone_size: -; j_call: TRBJ2-7; v_call: TRBV7-8; cdr3_nt: TGTGCCAGCAGCTTGAGTCCTAGCGGAGTAGAGCAGTACTTC; cdr3_aa: CASSLSPSGVEQYF
d_call: -; clone_size: -; j_call: TRBJ2-1; v_call: TRBV7-2; cdr3_nt: TGTGCCAGCAGCCCCCGTACTTGGCAGGTTGAGCAGTTCTTC; cdr3_aa: CASSPRTWQVEQFF
d_call: -; clone_size: few; j_call: TRBJ2-1; v_call: TRBV7-9; cdr3_nt: TGTGCCAGCAGCTTCCCGCGGGGCTCCTACAATGAGCAGTTCTTC; cdr3_aa: CASSFPRGSYNEQFF
d_call: -; clone_size: -; j_call: TRBJ1-2; v_call: TRBV6-5; cdr3_nt: TGTGCCAGCAGTCCCGGGTCCTATGGCTACACCTTC; cdr3_aa: CASSPGSYGYTF
d_call: -; clone_size: -; j_call: TRBJ1-1; v_call: TRBV7-2; cdr3_nt: TGTGCCAGCAGCCAGGGACAGAACACTGAAGCTTTCTTT; cdr3_aa: CASSQGQNTEAFF
d_call: TRBD1; clone_size: -; j_call: TRBJ2-5; v_call: TRBV28; cdr3_nt: TGTGCCAGCAGTTTTGAGGACAGGGGTTTGGAGACCCAGTACTTC; cdr3_aa: CASSFEDRGLETQYF
d_call: -; clone_size: -; j_call: TRBJ2-7; v_call: TRBV19; cdr3_nt: TGTGCCAGTAGTATGGGGTCCTCCTACGAGCAGTACTTC; cdr3_aa: CASSMGSSYEQYF
d_call: TRBD2; clone_size: -; j_call: TRBJ2-3; v_call: TRBV6-5; cdr3_nt: TGTGCCAGCAGTTACTCACTAGCGGATGAAGATACGCAGTATTTT; cdr3_aa: CASSYSLADEDTQYF
d_call: -; clone_size: once; j_call: TRBJ2-7; v_call: TRBV30; cdr3_nt: TGTGCCTGGAGTACTGGGGGGTGGGACGGCGACTGGGCTCGCTACGAGCAGTACTTC; cdr3_aa: CAWSTGGWDGDWARYEQYF
d_call: TRBD2; clone_size: once; j_call: TRBJ2-7; v_call: TRBV5-6; cdr3_nt: TGTGCCAGCAGCTTGGTCCGGCCCACTAGCGGGAGTATATCCTACGAGCAGTACTTC; cdr3_aa: CASSLVRPTSGSISYEQYF
d_call: -; clone_size: once; j_call: TRBJ2-2; v_call: TRBV4-3; cdr3_nt: TGCGCCAGCAGCCCCTTGATACTAGCAACCGGGGAGCTGTTTTTT; cdr3_aa: CASSPLILATGELFF
d_call: TRBD2; clone_size: once; j_call: TRBJ2-3; v_call: TRBV5-4; cdr3_nt: TGTGCCAGCAGCACGGGACTAGCGGGAGCCGATACGCAGTATTTT; cdr3_aa: CASSTGLAGADTQYF
d_call: -; clone_size: -; j_call: TRBJ1-1; v_call: TRBV18; cdr3_nt: TGTGCCAGCTCACCTCGATCTGACAGCTTTAACACTGAAGCTTTCTTT; cdr3_aa: CASSPRSDSFNTEAFF
d_call: TRBD2; clone_size: -; j_call: TRBJ2-7; v_call: TRBV9; cdr3_nt: TGTGCCAGCAGCGTAGGGGCTAGCGGATCGCTGTACGAGCAGTACTTC; cdr3_aa: CASSVGASGSLYEQYF
d_call: -; clone_size: -; j_call: TRBJ1-3; v_call: TRBV20-1; cdr3_nt: TGCAGTGCCGACTTTGGAAACACCATATATTTT; cdr3_aa: CSADFGNTIYF
d_call: -; clone_size: -; j_call: TRBJ2-3; v_call: TRBV7-2; cdr3_nt: TGTGCCAGCAGCTGGACCAGGACGACAGATACGCAGTATTTT; cdr3_aa: CASSWTRTTDTQYF
d_call: -; clone_size: -; j_call: TRBJ2-2; v_call: TRBV4-3; cdr3_nt: TGCGCCAGCAGCCAAGAGGAATGGGGCGAGGACACCGGGGAGCTGTTTTTT; cdr3_aa: CASSQEEWGEDTGELFF
d_call: -; clone_size: -; j_call: TRBJ2-7; v_call: TRBV7-2; cdr3_nt: TGTGCCAGCAGCTTAGGTGGGTTCGGGGAGCAGTACTTC; cdr3_aa: CASSLGGFGEQYF
d_call: TRBD1; clone_size: -; j_call: TRBJ2-5; v_call: TRBV11-2; cdr3_nt: TGTGCCAGCAGCTTATACCCAGGGGGAAACCAAGAGACCCAGTACTTC; cdr3_aa: CASSLYPGGNQETQYF
d_call: -; clone_size: -; j_call: TRBJ1-5; v_call: TRBV28; cdr3_nt: TGTGCCACCACACGGGGGGCCGGACAGCCCCAGCATTTT; cdr3_aa: CATTRGAGQPQHF
d_call: TRBD2; clone_size: few; j_call: TRBJ2-3; v_call: TRBV7-6; cdr3_nt: TGTGCCAGCAGCCCGGGACTAGAAGCGGGAGGATCGGATACGCAGTATTTT; cdr3_aa: CASSPGLEAGGSDTQYF
d_call: -; clone_size: -; j_call: TRBJ2-3; v_call: TRBV30; cdr3_nt: TGTGCCTGGAGTGTTTTCAATAGAGATACGCAGTATTTT; cdr3_aa: CAWSVFNRDTQYF
d_call: -; clone_size: few; j_call: TRBJ2-7; v_call: TRBV2; cdr3_nt: TGTGCCAGCCTCTACAAGCGGAGCTCCTACGAGCAGTACTTC; cdr3_aa: CASLYKRSSYEQYF
d_call: TRBD1; clone_size: -; j_call: TRBJ2-5; v_call: TRBV9; cdr3_nt: TGTGCCAGCAGCCGGGACAGCCAAGAGACCCAGTACTTC; cdr3_aa: CASSRDSQETQYF
d_call: TRBD2; clone_size: -; j_call: TRBJ2-3; v_call: TRBV9; cdr3_nt: TGTGCCAGCAGTCTCGGGGGGATGACGGCAGATACGCAGTATTTT; cdr3_aa: CASSLGGMTADTQYF
d_call: -; clone_size: few; j_call: TRBJ1-1; v_call: TRBV6-7; cdr3_nt: TGTGCCAGCAGTTACGAGACAGCTCACACTGAAGCTTTCTTT; cdr3_aa: CASSYETAHTEAFF
d_call: TRBD1; clone_size: -; j_call: TRBJ1-1; v_call: TRBV19; cdr3_nt: TGTGCCAGTAGCCACAGGGGGCTCAACACTGAAGCTTTCTTT; cdr3_aa: CASSHRGLNTEAFF
d_call: -; clone_size: -; j_call: TRBJ1-5; v_call: TRBV12-5; cdr3_nt: TGTGCTAGTGGACCCGCAGGGGTAGATAGCAATCAGCCCCAGCATTTT; cdr3_aa: CASGPAGVDSNQPQHF
d_call: -; clone_size: -; j_call: TRBJ2-7; v_call: TRBV18; cdr3_nt: TGTGCCAGCTCAGAGAGGGGGGCTGATCATTACGAGCAGTACTTC; cdr3_aa: CASSERGADHYEQYF
d_call: -; clone_size: -; j_call: TRBJ1-5; v_call: TRBV6-1; cdr3_nt: TGTGCCAGCACCAGGGGCCGCAGTCAGCCCCAGCATTTT; cdr3_aa: CASTRGRSQPQHF
d_call: -; clone_size: -; j_call: TRBJ1-5; v_call: TRBV19; cdr3_nt: TGTGCCAGTAGTTGGCAGGGCGAGGCAGGGCAGCCCCAGCATTTT; cdr3_aa: CASSWQGEAGQPQHF
d_call: -; clone_size: -; j_call: TRBJ1-1; v_call: TRBV11-3; cdr3_nt: TGTGCCAGCAGCCCCAGGGACTTGAACACTGAAGCTTTCTTT; cdr3_aa: CASSPRDLNTEAFF
d_call: TRBD2; clone_size: -; j_call: TRBJ2-3; v_call: TRBV10-3; cdr3_nt: TGTGCCATCAAGATTGGGGGGGTCGGGCAGTCAGATACGCAGTATTTT; cdr3_aa: CAIKIGGVGQSDTQYF
d_call: -; clone_size: -; j_call: TRBJ2-1; v_call: TRBV6-6; cdr3_nt: TGTGCCAGCAGTCTGGGACTCTCCTACAATGAGCAGTTCTTC; cdr3_aa: CASSLGLSYNEQFF
d_call: -; clone_size: -; j_call: TRBJ2-6; v_call: TRBV19; cdr3_nt: TGTGCCAGTAGTATAGTTCCCGGGGGATCTGGGGCCAACGTCCTGACTTTC; cdr3_aa: CASSIVPGGSGANVLTF